This T cell receptor (beta chain) derives from a study of chemoradiotherapy in HPV16-positive cancers. Study context: Functional T-cell assays on a couple of HPV16-positive patients' cells defined candidate HPV-specific clones and common TCR motifs.

TCRdb's copy holds only in-frame clones and misses some; the assay was immunoSEQ multiplex PCR. The table records nearly 2,500 clones, around 80% of them present only once. Study findings and constraints: During treatment, candidate HPV-specific clones and E7-related motifs expanded in tumor.

The length of the CDR3 is 15 residues. V shed 6 bases and J shed 3 bases, with 17 bases lying between them. The germline V gene has CDR1 MNHNS and CDR2 SASEGT. As regards this clone: The antigen is undetermined.

The sample consisted of tumor tissue, taken from a patient who underwent chemoradiotherapy. The chain combines TRBV6-1 with TRBJ1-1; D call uncertain. This clonotype originated in a human donor with HPV-associated anogenital cancer. Here the CDR3 DNA reads TGTGCCAGCAGAGGCGCCCATTTGCCGGACACTGAAGCTTTCTTT. Its protein product is CASRGAHLPDTEAFF.